Reported below is one TCR beta chain. Random-hexamer reverse transcription was applied to roughly 0.5 to 1 ug RNA. Using its own MiXCR run on the immunoSEQ multiplex PCR reads, TCRdb lists one record per CDR3 protein. The sample lists about 210,000 distinct CDR3 sequences, 95% occurring once. The length of the CDR3 is 13 residues. Trimming stripped 5 bases from V and 6 bases from J, with 11 bases between. This sample was included in a study of CD8 T cells in Susac syndrome. The rearrangement links TRBV12-3 or TRBV12-4 to TRBJ1-5; D remains ambiguous. The specimen sequenced was CD4+ T cells from PBMCs. The TCR sequence derives from a human donor with multiple sclerosis. The CDR3 nucleotides are TGTGCCAGCAGTCCTTCCCGTTTTCAGCCCCAGCATTTT. Its protein is CASSPSRFQPQHF.